A selection of T cell receptor beta chains follows, all from one sample in a study of cytomegalovirus exposure and HLA in healthy donors. Data came from immunoSEQ multiplex PCR; TCRdb stores just in-frame clones and leaves some out. The sample shows 110,000 to 150,000 clones, approximately 73% of them seen only once. The specimen sequenced was PBMCs. Receptors were obtained from a human donor in good health. CDR3s include the opening cysteine and the closing phenylalanine or tryptophan. The order of the fields is V gene, J gene, clone size, D gene, CDR3 DNA, CDR3 protein. D genes are given only for firm matches. Only part of the rows carry a size: once, few, many, or a class if the clone is expanded.

TRBV19,TRBJ2-7,-,TRBD2,TGTGCCAGTAGTATTCGCGACACGCGGGAGGGCTACGAGCAGTACTTC,CASSIRDTREGYEQYF
TRBV2,TRBJ2-5,-,TRBD1,TGTGCCAGCAGTCAAGACAAGACAGGGGCAGAGACCCAGTACTTC,CASSQDKTGAETQYF
TRBV5-6,TRBJ1-3,-,-,TGTGCCAGCAGCCCACGGCGGACTGGAAACACCATATATTTT,CASSPRRTGNTIYF
TRBV10-3,TRBJ1-1,-,-,TGTGCCATCCTAGGTACGGGGAACACTGAAGCTTTCTTT,CAILGTGNTEAFF
TRBV4-1,TRBJ2-5,once,-,TGCGCCAGCAGCCAAGAAAGGGAGTATGGAGAGACCCAGTACTTC,CASSQEREYGETQYF
TRBV7-8,TRBJ2-2,-,-,TGTGCCAGCAGCCCGACGCCGGGGCGGGACTACACCGGGGAGCTGTTTTTT,CASSPTPGRDYTGELFF
TRBV25-1,TRBJ1-2,-,-,TGTGCCAGCAGTGAATACGGTGACTATGGCTACACCTTC,CASSEYGDYGYTF
TRBV5-4,TRBJ1-4,-,-,TGTGCCAGCAGCCCGGGGGGAGGGCTTGATGAAAAACTGTTTTTT,CASSPGGGLDEKLFF
TRBV6-5,TRBJ2-7,many,TRBD2,TGTGCCAGCAGCCAGACTAGCGGGGGGGCCGACGAGCAGTACTTC,CASSQTSGGADEQYF
TRBV13,TRBJ2-2,-,-,TGTGCCAGCAGCCTCCTACCCGGGGAGCTGTTTTTT,CASSLLPGELFF
TRBV4-2,TRBJ2-7,-,TRBD1,TGTGCCAGCAGCCCCGAGGGGGCTTTATCCTACGAGCAGTACTTC,CASSPEGALSYEQYF
TRBV5-6,TRBJ1-6,-,TRBD1,TGTGCCAGCAGCTTCGGGACAGGGGGCTCACCCCTCCACTTT,CASSFGTGGSPLHF
TRBV18,TRBJ2-7,-,TRBD1,TGTGCCAGCTCACCACGGGGGGACAGGGGGAGCGAGCAGTACTTC,CASSPRGDRGSEQYF
TRBV6-6,TRBJ2-1,-,TRBD1,TGTGCCAGCAGACCCGGACAGGGGTACAATGAGCAGTTCTTC,CASRPGQGYNEQFF
TRBV6-5,TRBJ1-1,-,-,TGTGCCAGCAGTTACTCGTCTGGCAGGGCCACTGAAGCTTTCTTT,CASSYSSGRATEAFF
TRBV7-6,TRBJ2-7,few,TRBD2,TGTGCCAGCGCGGGGGGGACCTACGAGCAGTACTTC,CASAGGTYEQYF
TRBV4-1,TRBJ1-1,few,-,TGCGCCAGCAGCCAAGAGGAGGGAATGAACACTGAAGCTTTCTTT,CASSQEEGMNTEAFF
TRBV14,TRBJ2-7,once,-,TGTGCCTCCGCTCGGGGGTACGAGCAGTACTTC,CASARGYEQYF
TRBV18,TRBJ1-4,-,-,TGTGCCAGCTCACCAAGGATATTGGGAGAAGCTAATGAAAAACTGTTTTTT,CASSPRILGEANEKLFF
TRBV7-3,TRBJ2-2,few,TRBD1,TGTGCCAGCAGATCGACAGGGGGCAACACCGGGGAGCTGTTTTTT,CASRSTGGNTGELFF
TRBV5-6,TRBJ2-1,-,-,TGTGCCAGCAGCTTGGGGGGGGTGGGGTGGAGTGAGCAGTTCTTC,CASSLGGVGWSEQFF
TRBV27,TRBJ2-3,-,TRBD2,TGTGCCAGCCTTCGATTTGGCGGGGGAGTGCAGTATTTT,CASLRFGGGVQYF
TRBV5-1,TRBJ2-1,-,TRBD2,TGCGCCAGCAGACCGGGACTAGGAGCCTACAATGAGCAGTTCTTC,CASRPGLGAYNEQFF
TRBV4-1,TRBJ2-1,-,-,TGCGCCAGCAGCCAAGGGGTCGAAGGGGGGGCCTACAATGAGCAGTTCTTC,CASSQGVEGGAYNEQFF
TRBV7-8,TRBJ2-1,-,TRBD2,TGTGCCAGCAGCCAGGGGACTAGCGGGACCAATGAGCAGTTCTTC,CASSQGTSGTNEQFF
TRBV5-4,TRBJ1-1,once,TRBD1,TGTGCCAGCAGCTTACAGGGGTTGTTCACTGAAGCTTTCTTT,CASSLQGLFTEAFF
TRBV11-1,TRBJ2-5,once,TRBD2,TGTGCCAGCAGCTCCCTGACTAGCGACCAAGAGACCCAGTACTTC,CASSSLTSDQETQYF
TRBV7-7,TRBJ2-7,-,TRBD1,TGTGCTAGCAGCCCAGGGACAGGTCCCTACGAGCAGTACTTC,CASSPGTGPYEQYF
TRBV27,TRBJ1-1,-,-,TGTGCCAGCAGTCTATATGGCAGGGAAGCTTTCTTT,CASSLYGREAFF
TRBV18,TRBJ1-2,-,TRBD1,TGTGCCAGCTCAACCAGGACAGGGGGCAACTATGGCTACACCTTC,CASSTRTGGNYGYTF
TRBV1,TRBJ2-1,-,-,TGCACCAGCAGCCAAGATGGGAGAGGCGGCCGCAATGAGCAGTTCTTC,CTSSQDGRGGRNEQFF
TRBV6-1,TRBJ1-1,-,-,TGTGCCAGCAAGATGGCGGGGGCGGGCACTGAAGCTTTCTTT,CASKMAGAGTEAFF
TRBV28,TRBJ1-2,-,-,TGTGCCAGCAGTCGCTCCCACAGTTATAACTATGGCTACACCTTC,CASSRSHSYNYGYTF
TRBV14,TRBJ1-1,-,TRBD1,TGTGCCAGCAGCCCTACAGGGGGCTGGGCTGAAGCTTTCTTT,CASSPTGGWAEAFF
TRBV6-5,TRBJ2-7,-,-,TGTGCCAGCAGTTACTCCGCGACACAGGGCACCGAGCAGTACTTC,CASSYSATQGTEQYF
TRBV28,TRBJ1-4,-,TRBD1,TGTGCCAGCAGTCACAAGGGCGGGACAGTAAATGAAAAACTGTTTTTT,CASSHKGGTVNEKLFF
TRBV7-8,TRBJ2-2,-,TRBD1,TGTGCCAGCAGCAACAGGGGACAGGGGAACACCGGGGAGCTGTTTTTT,CASSNRGQGNTGELFF
TRBV6-5,TRBJ1-5,-,TRBD1,TGTGCCAGCAGCACAACAGGGGACCAGCCCCAGCATTTT,CASSTTGDQPQHF
TRBV11-2,TRBJ1-5,once,TRBD1,TGTGCCAGCAGCTCCCCAAGACAGGGCCCTCGCAATCAGCCCCAGCATTTT,CASSSPRQGPRNQPQHF
TRBV5-1,TRBJ2-2,-,TRBD2,TGCGCCAGCAGCGATACTAGCGGGGCCGGGGAGCTGTTTTTT,CASSDTSGAGELFF
TRBV28,TRBJ1-1,few,TRBD1,TGTGCCAGCAGTTTAGGGACAGGGGGCCAATCCTTGAACACTGAAGCTTTCTTT,CASSLGTGGQSLNTEAFF
TRBV6-1,TRBJ1-4,-,-,TGTGCCAGCAGTGACAGGGCTATCAATGAAAAACTGTTTTTT,CASSDRAINEKLFF
TRBV4-2,TRBJ2-7,-,TRBD2,TGTGCCAGCAGCCCCGGACTAGCGGGGTCAGTATACGAGCAGTACTTC,CASSPGLAGSVYEQYF
TRBV19,TRBJ2-2,-,TRBD1,TGTGCCAGTAGTAGGGGACAGGGGAACACCGGGGAGCTGTTTTTT,CASSRGQGNTGELFF
TRBV28,TRBJ2-6,-,TRBD1,TGTGCCAGCAGTTCACTACAGGGGGCGGGCGGGGCCAACGTCCTGACTTTC,CASSSLQGAGGANVLTF
TRBV7-7,TRBJ2-1,-,TRBD2,TGTGCTAGCAGCTTAGGTCCCCTAGCGGGAGGGCACTACAATGAGCAGTTCTTC,CASSLGPLAGGHYNEQFF